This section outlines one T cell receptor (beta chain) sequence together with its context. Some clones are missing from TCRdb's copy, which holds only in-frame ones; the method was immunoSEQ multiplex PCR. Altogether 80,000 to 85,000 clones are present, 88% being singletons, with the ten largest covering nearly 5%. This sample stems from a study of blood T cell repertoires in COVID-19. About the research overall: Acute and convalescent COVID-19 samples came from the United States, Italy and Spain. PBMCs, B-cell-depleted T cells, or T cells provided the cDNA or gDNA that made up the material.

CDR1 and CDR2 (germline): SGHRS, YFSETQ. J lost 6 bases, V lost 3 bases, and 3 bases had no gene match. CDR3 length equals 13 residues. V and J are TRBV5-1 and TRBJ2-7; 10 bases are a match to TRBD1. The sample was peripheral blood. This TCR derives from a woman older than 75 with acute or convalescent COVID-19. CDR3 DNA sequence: TGCGCCAGCAGCTACGGGACAGGGGCCGAGCAGTACTTC. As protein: CASSYGTGAEQYF.